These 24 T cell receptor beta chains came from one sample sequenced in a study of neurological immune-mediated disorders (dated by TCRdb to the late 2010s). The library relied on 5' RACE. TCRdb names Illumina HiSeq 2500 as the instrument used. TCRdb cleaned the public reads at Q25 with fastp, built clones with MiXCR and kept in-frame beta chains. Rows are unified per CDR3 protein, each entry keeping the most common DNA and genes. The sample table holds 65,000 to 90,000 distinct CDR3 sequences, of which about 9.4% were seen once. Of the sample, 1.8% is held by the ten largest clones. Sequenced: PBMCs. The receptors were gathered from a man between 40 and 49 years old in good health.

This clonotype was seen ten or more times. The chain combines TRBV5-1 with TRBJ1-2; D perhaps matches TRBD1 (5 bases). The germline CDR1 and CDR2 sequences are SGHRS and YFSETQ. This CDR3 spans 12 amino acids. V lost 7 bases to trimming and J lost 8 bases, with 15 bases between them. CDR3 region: CASPFGTRGYTF. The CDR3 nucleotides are TGCGCCAGCCCATTCGGGACTCGCGGCTACACCTTC.

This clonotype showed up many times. The CDR3 DNA follows: TGCGCCAGCAGCAGCGTCGGACAGGGGGGTTATGGCTACACCTTC. Its translation: CASSSVGQGGYGYTF. The genes are TRBV5-1 and TRBJ1-2; 10 nucleotides match TRBD1. The CDR3 runs to 15 residues. Trimming at V came to 4 bases and at J to 5 bases, leaving 8 bases not matched to a gene. Per the germline V gene, CDR1 is SGHRS and CDR2 is YFSETQ.

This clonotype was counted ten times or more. CDR3 residues: CASSLNQGFDSPLHF. In DNA form, the CDR3 reads TGCGCCAGCAGCTTGAACCAGGGGTTCGACTCACCCCTCCACTTT. This sequence joins TRBV5-1 and TRBJ1-6; weak D call: TRBD1 (6 bases). V was trimmed by 1 base and J by 10 bases, leaving 15 bases between them. Germline V gene sequence: CDR1 SGHRS, CDR2 YFSETQ. The CDR3 extends over 15 amino acids.

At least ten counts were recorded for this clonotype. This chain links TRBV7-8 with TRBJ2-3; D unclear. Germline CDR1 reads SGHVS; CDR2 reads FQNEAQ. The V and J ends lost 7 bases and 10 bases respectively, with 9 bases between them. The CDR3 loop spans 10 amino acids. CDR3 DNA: TGTGCCAGCATGGATTCTGCGCAGTATTTT. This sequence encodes CASMDSAQYF.

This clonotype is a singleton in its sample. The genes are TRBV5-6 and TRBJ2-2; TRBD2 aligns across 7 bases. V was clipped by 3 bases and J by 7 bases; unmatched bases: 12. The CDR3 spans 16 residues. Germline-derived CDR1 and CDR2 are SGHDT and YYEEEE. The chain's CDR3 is CASSSEAGEVNGELFF. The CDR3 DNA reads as TGTGCCAGCAGCTCGGAGGCGGGGGAGGTTAACGGGGAGCTGTTTTTT.

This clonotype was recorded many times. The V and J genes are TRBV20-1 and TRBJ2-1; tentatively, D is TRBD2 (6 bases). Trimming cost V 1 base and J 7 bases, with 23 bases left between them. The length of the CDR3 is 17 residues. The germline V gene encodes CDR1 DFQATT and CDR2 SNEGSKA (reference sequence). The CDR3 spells CSARGAGHVSTMNEQFF. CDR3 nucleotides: TGCAGTGCTAGAGGGGCGGGGCACGTATCTACAATGAATGAGCAGTTCTTC.

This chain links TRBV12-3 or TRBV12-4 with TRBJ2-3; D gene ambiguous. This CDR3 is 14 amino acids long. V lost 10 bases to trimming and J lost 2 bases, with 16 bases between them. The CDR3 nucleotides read TGTGCCAACAGCGCCGCGACAACCACAGATACGCAGTATTTT. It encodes CANSAATTTDTQYF.

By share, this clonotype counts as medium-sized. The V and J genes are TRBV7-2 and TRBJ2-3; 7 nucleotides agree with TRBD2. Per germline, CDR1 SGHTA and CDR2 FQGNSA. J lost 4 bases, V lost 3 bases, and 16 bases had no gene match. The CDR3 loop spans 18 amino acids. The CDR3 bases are TGTGCCAGCAGCTTGGGACTCGGGGCGGGAGTTTTTTCAGATACGCAGTATTTT. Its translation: CASSLGLGAGVFSDTQYF. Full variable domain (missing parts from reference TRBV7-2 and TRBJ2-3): GAGVSQSPSNKVTEKGKDVELRCDPISGHTALYWYRQSLGQGLEFLIYFQGNSAPDKSGLPSDRFSAERTGGSVSTLTIQRTQQEDSAVYLCASSLGLGAGVFSDTQYFGPGTRLTVL.

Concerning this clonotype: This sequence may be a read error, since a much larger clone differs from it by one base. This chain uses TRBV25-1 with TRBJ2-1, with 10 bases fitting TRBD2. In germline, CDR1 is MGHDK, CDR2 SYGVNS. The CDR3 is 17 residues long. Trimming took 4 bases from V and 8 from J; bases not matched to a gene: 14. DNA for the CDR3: TGTGCCAGCAGTGGATATCGGCGGCTAGCGGGAGCGGATGAGCAGTTCTTC. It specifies CASSGYRRLAGADEQFF.

As DNA, the CDR3 is TGTGCCAGCGCCCGGGACAGGGCCTACGAGCAGTACTTC. Translation: CASARDRAYEQYF. This chain links TRBV14 with TRBJ2-7, with 9 bases identical to TRBD1. There are 13 residues in the CDR3. The germline V gene encodes CDR1 SGHDN and CDR2 FVKESK. V gave up 8 bases and J gave up 2 bases; unmatched junction bases: 4.

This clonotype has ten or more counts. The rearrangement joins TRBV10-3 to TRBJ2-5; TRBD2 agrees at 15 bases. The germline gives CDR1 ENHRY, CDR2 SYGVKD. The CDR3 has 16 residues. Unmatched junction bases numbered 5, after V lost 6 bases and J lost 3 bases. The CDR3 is CAISRGLAGGEETQYF. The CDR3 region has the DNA TGTGCCATCAGCCGCGGACTAGCGGGAGGGGAAGAGACCCAGTACTTC.

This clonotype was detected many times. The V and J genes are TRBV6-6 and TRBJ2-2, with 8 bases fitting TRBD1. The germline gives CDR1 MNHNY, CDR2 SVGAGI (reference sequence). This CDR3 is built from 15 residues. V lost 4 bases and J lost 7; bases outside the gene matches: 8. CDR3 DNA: TGTGCCAGCAGTTCCGACAGGGGAATGGTCGGGGAGCTGTTTTTT. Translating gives CASSSDRGMVGELFF.

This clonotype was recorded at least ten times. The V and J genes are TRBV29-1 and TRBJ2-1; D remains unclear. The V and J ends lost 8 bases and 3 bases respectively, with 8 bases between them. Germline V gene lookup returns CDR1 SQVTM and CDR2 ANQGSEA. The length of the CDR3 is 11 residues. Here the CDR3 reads CSLWVYNEQFF. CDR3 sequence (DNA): TGCAGCCTCTGGGTCTACAATGAGCAGTTCTTC.

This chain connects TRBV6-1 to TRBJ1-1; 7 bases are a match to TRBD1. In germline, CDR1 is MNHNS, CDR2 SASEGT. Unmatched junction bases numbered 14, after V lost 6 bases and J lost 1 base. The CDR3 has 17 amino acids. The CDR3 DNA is TGTGCCAGCAGCCAGCTTCCCCTACAGGGGACGAACACTGAAGCTTTCTTT. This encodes CASSQLPLQGTNTEAFF.

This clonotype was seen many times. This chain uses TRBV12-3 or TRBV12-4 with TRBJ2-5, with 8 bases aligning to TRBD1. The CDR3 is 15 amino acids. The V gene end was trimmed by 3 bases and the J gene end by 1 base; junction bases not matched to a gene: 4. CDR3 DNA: TGTGCCAGCAGTTTGATACAGGGGGTCCAAGAGACCCAGTACTTC. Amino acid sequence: CASSLIQGVQETQYF.

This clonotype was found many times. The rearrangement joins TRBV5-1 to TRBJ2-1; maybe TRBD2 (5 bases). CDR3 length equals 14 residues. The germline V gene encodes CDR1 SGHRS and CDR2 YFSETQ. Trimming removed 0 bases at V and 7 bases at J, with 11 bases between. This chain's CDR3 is CASSLGAEINEQFF. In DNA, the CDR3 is TGCGCCAGCAGCTTGGGAGCGGAGATTAATGAGCAGTTCTTC.

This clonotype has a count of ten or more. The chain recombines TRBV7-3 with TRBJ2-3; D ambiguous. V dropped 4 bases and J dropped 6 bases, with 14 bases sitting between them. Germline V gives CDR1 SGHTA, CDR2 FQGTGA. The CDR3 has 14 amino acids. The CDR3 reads CASSSNPELDTQYF. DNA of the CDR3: TGTGCCAGCAGCTCCAACCCCGAGTTGGATACGCAGTATTTT.

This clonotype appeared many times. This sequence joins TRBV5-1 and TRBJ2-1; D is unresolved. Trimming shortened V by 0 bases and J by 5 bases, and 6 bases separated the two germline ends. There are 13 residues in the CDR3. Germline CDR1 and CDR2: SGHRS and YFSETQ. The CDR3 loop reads CASSLGFNNEQFF. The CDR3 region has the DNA TGCGCCAGCAGCTTGGGATTCAACAATGAGCAGTTCTTC.

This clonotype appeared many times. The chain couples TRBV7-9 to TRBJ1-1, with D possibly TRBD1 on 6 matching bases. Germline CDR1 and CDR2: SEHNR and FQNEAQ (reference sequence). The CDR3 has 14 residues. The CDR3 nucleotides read TGTGTCCCGAGGGGGAATGGGATGAACACTGAAGCTTTCTTT. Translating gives CVPRGNGMNTEAFF.

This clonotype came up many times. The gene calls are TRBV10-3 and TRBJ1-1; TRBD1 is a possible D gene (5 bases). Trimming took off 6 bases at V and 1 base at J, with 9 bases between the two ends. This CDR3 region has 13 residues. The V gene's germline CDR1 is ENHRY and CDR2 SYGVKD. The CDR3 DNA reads TGTGCCATCAGCCGCGACAGGAACACTGAAGCTTTCTTT. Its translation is CAISRDRNTEAFF.

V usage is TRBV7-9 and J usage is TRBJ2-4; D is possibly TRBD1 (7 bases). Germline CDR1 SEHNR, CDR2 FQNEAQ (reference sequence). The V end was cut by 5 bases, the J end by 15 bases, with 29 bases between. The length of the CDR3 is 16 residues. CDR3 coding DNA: TGTGCCAGCAGCATACCTGTCGGACAGGAGGGGGACATCCGGTACTTC. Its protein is CASSIPVGQEGDIRYF.

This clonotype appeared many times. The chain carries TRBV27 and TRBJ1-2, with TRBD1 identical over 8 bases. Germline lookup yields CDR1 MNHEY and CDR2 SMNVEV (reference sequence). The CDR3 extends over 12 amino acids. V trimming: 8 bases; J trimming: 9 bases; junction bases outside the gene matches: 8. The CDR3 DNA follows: TGTGCCAGCGGAGACAGGGGATTGAGCTACACCTTC. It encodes CASGDRGLSYTF.

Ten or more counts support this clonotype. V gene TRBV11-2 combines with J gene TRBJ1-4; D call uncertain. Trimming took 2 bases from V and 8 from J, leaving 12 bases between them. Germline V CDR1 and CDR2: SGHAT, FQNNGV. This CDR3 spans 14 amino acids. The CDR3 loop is CASSLSGFLEKLFF. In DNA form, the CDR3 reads TGTGCCAGCAGCTTATCGGGGTTTCTCGAAAAACTGTTTTTT. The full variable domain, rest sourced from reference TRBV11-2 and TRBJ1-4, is EAGVAQSPRYKIIEKRQSVAFWCNPISGHATLYWYQQILGQGPKLLIQFQNNGVVDDSQLPKDRFSAERLKGVDSTLKIQPAKLEDSAVYLCASSLSGFLEKLFFGSGTQLSVL.

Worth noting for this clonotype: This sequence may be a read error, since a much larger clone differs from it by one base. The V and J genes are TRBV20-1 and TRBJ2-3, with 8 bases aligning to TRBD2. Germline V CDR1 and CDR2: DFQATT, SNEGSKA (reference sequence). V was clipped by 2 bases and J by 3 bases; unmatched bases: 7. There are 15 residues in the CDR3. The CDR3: CSARCGAGGTDTQYF. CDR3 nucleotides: TGCAGTGCTAGATGCGGCGCGGGGGGTACAGATACGCAGTATTTT.